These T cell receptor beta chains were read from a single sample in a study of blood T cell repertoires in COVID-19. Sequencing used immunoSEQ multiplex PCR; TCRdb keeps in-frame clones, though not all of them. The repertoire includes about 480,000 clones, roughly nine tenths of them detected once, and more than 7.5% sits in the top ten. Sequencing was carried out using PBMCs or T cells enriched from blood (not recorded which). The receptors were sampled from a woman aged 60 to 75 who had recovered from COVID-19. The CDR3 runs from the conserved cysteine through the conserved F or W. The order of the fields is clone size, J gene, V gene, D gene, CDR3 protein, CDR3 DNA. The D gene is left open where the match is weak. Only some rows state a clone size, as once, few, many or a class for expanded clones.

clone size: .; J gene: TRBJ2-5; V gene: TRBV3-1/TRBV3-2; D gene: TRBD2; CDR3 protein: CASSPGTSGQETQYF; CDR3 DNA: TGTGCCAGCAGCCCGGGGACTAGTGGGCAAGAGACCCAGTACTTC
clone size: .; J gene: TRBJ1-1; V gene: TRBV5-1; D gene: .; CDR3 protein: CASSFTANTEAFF; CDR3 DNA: TGCGCCAGCAGCTTCACAGCCAACACTGAAGCTTTCTTT
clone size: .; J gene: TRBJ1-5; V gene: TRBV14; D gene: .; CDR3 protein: CASSQGGSSQPQHF; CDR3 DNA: TGTGCCAGCAGCCAAGGAGGGAGTAGTCAGCCCCAGCATTTT
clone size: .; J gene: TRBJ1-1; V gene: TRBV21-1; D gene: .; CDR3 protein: CASTPSYPGTGGRMANTEAFF; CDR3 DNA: TGTGCCAGCACCCCATCATACCCTGGGACAGGGGGGCGGATGGCGAACACTGAAGCTTTCTTT
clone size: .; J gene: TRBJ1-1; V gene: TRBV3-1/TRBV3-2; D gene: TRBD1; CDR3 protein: CASSQRQGPSEAFF; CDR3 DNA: TGTGCCAGCAGCCAAAGACAGGGACCATCTGAAGCTTTCTTT
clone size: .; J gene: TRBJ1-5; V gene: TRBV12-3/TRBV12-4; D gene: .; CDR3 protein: CASRIGSQPQHF; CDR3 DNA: TGTGCCAGCAGAATAGGGAGTCAGCCCCAGCATTTT
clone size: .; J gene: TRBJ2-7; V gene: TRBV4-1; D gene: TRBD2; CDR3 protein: CASSQGTGGYYEQYF; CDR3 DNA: TGCGCCAGCAGCCAAGGAACGGGGGGGTATTACGAGCAGTACTTC
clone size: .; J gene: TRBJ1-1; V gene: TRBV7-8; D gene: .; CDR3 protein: CASSLGGGMNTEAFF; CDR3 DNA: TGTGCCAGCAGCTTAGGTGGCGGTATGAACACTGAAGCTTTCTTT
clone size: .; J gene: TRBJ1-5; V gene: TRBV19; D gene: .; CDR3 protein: CASSISPAGLGNQPQHF; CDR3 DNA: TGTGCCAGTAGTATAAGTCCGGCAGGGTTGGGCAATCAGCCCCAGCATTTT
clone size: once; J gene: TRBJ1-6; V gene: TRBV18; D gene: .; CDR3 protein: CASSTDLGSPLHF; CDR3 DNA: TGTGCCAGCTCAACCGACCTGGGCTCACCCCTCCACTTT
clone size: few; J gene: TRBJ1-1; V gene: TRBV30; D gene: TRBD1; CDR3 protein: CAWSRGHNTEAFF; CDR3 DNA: TGTGCCTGGAGTAGGGGGCATAACACTGAAGCTTTCTTT
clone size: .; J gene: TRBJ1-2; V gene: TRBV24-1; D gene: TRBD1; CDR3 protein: CATSDRRTGQGYTF; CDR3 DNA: TGTGCCACCAGTGATAGACGGACAGGGCAGGGCTACACCTTC
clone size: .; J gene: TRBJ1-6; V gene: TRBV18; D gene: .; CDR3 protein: CASSPSNSPLHF; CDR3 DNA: TGTGCCAGCTCCCCTAGCAATTCACCCCTCCACTTT
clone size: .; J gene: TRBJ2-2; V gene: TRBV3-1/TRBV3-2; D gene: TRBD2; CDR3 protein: CASSQSGGAVGELFF; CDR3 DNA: TGTGCCAGCAGCCAAAGCGGGGGGGCCGTCGGGGAGCTGTTTTTT
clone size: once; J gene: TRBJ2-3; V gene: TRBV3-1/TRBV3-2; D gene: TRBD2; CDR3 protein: CASSLLAVTDTQYF; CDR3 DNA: TGTGCCAGCAGCCTTCTAGCGGTCACAGATACGCAGTATTTT
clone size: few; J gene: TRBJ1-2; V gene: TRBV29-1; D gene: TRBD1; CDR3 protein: CSVDQGQGIINYGYTF; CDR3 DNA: TGCAGCGTTGATCAGGGACAGGGAATAATTAACTATGGCTACACCTTC
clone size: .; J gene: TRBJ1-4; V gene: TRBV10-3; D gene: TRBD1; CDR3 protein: CAISESTGLGEKLFF; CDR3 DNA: TGTGCCATCAGTGAGTCGACAGGGCTAGGAGAAAAACTGTTTTTT
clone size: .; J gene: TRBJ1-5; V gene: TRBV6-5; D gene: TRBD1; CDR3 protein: CASRGQGWQPQHF; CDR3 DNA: TGTGCCAGCAGGGGACAGGGCTGGCAGCCCCAGCATTTT
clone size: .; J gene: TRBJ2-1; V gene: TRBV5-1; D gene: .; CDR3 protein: CASSLTGLYEQFF; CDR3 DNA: TGCGCCAGCAGCTTGACGGGACTCTATGAGCAGTTCTTC
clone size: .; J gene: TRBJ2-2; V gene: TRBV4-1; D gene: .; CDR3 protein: CASSQDLGGFTGELFF; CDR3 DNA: TGCGCCAGCAGCCAAGATCTTGGAGGTTTCACCGGGGAGCTGTTTTTT
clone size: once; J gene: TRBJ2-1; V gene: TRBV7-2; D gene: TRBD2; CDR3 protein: CASSPIGLANEQFF; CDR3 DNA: TGTGCCAGCAGTCCTATCGGACTAGCCAATGAGCAGTTCTTC
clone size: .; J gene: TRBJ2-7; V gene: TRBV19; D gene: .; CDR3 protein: CASSTIRGEQYF; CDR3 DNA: TGTGCCAGTAGTACGATCCGGGGGGAGCAGTACTTC
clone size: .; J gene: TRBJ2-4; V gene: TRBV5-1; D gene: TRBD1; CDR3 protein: CASSLGTGGYIQYF; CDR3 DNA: TGCGCCAGCAGCTTGGGGACAGGGGGGTACATTCAGTACTTC
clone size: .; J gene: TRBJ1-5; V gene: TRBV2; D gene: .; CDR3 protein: CASRFPPGSEPQHF; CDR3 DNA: TGTGCCAGCAGGTTCCCCCCCGGGAGTGAGCCCCAGCATTTT
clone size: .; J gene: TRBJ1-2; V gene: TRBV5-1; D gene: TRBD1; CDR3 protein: CASSLAPDRPNYGYTF; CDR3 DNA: TGCGCCAGCAGCTTGGCCCCGGACAGGCCTAACTATGGCTACACCTTC
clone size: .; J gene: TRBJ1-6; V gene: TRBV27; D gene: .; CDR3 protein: CASSFRRGGSPLHF; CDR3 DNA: TGTGCCAGCAGTTTTAGGAGGGGGGGGTCACCCCTCCACTTT
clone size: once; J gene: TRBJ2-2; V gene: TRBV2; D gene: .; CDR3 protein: CASRAGVNTGELFF; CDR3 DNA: TGTGCCAGCAGAGCCGGGGTGAACACCGGGGAGCTGTTTTTT
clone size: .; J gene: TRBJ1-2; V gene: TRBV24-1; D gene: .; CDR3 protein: CATSSTGLNYGYTF; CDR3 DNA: TGTGCCACCAGTAGTACGGGACTGAACTATGGCTACACCTTC
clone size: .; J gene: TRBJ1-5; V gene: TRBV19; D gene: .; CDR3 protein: CASGGDNNQPQHF; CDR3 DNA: TGTGCCAGTGGGGGGGACAACAATCAGCCCCAGCATTTT
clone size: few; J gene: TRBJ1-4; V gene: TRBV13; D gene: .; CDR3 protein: CASSLGREGEKLFF; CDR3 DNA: TGTGCCAGCAGCTTAGGCAGGGAGGGCGAAAAACTGTTTTTT
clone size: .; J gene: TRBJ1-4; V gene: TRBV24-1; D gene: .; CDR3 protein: CATSDVRGGNEKLFF; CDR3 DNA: TGTGCCACCAGTGATGTGCGGGGTGGGAATGAAAAACTGTTTTTT
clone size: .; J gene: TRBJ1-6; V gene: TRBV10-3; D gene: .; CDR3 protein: CAISDRADYNSPLHF; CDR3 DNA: TGTGCCATCAGTGACAGGGCAGACTATAATTCACCCCTCCACTTT
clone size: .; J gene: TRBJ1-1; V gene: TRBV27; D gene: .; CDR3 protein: CASSLIGPGVGTEAFF; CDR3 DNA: TGTGCCAGCAGTTTAATAGGACCGGGAGTCGGCACTGAAGCTTTCTTT
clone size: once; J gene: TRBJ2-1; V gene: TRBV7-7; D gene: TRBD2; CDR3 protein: CASSPQGTSGEQFF; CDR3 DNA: TGTGCTAGCAGCCCCCAGGGGACTAGCGGTGAGCAGTTCTTC
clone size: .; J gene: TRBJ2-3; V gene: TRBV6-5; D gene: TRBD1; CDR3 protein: CASGTATYTDTQYF; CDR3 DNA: TGTGCCAGCGGGACAGCGACCTACACAGATACGCAGTATTTT
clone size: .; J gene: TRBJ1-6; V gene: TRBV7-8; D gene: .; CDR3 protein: CASSLGQGYNSPLHF; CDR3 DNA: TGTGCCAGCAGCTTAGGGCAGGGATATAATTCACCCCTCCACTTT
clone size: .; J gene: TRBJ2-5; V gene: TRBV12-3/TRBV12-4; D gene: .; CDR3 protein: CASSLSREETQYF; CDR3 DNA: TGTGCCAGCAGTTTATCCAGGGAAGAGACCCAGTACTTC
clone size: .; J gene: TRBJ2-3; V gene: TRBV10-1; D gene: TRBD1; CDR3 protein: CASSESTGGRTDTQYF; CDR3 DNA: TGCGCCAGCAGTGAGTCTACAGGGGGTCGCACAGATACGCAGTATTTT
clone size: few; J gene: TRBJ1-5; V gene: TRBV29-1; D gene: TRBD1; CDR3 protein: CSVIGHGTVSNQPQHF; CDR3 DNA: TGCAGCGTTATTGGCCACGGGACAGTTAGCAATCAGCCCCAGCATTTT
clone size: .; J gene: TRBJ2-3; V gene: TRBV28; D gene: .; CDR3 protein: CASSLFRVTTDTQYF; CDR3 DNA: TGTGCCAGCAGTTTGTTTCGTGTCACAACAGATACGCAGTATTTT
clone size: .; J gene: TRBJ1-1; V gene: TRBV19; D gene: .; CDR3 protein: CASSLPSGGTEAFF; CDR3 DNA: TGTGCCAGTAGTCTGCCAAGCGGGGGCACTGAAGCTTTCTTT
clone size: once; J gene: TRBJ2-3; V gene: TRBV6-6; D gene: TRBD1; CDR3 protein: CASSYDAGGVADTQYF; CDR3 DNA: TGTGCCAGCAGTTACGACGCAGGGGGAGTCGCAGATACGCAGTATTTT
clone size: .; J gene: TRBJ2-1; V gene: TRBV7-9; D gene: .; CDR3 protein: CASSRGDEQFF; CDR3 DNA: TGTGCCAGCAGCAGGGGAGATGAGCAGTTCTTC
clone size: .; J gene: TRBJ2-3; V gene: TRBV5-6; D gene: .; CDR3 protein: CASRAGPAGTDTQYF; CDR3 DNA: TGTGCCAGCAGGGCAGGGCCCGCTGGTACAGATACGCAGTATTTT
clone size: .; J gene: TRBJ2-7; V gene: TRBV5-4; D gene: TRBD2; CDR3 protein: CASSSRTSTPELF; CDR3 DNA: TGTGCCAGCAGCTCAAGGACTAGTACACCGGAACTATTC
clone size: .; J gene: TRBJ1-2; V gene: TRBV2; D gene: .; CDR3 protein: CASRGGNGYTF; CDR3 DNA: TGTGCCAGCAGGGGAGGGAATGGCTACACCTTC
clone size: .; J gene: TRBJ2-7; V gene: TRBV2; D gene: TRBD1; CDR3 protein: CASISGQGQGEQYF; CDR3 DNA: TGTGCCAGCATCAGCGGACAGGGACAAGGCGAGCAGTACTTC
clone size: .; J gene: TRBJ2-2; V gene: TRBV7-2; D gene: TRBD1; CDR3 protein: CASSQGGFHTGELFF; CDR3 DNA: TGTGCCAGCAGCCAAGGGGGCTTTCACACCGGGGAGCTGTTTTTT
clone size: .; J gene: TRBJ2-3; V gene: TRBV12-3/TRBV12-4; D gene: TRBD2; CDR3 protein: CASGLAGRDTQYF; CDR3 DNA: TGTGCCTCCGGGTTAGCGGGTCGAGATACGCAGTATTTT
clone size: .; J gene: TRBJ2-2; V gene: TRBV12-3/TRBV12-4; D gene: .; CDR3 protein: CASTFTEGGELFF; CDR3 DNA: TGTGCCAGCACTTTTACAGAGGGCGGGGAGCTGTTTTTT
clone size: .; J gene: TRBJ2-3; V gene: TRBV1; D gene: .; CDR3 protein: CTSSPCTSFRTDTQYF; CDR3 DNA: TGCACCAGCAGTCCGTGCACTAGCTTTCGGACAGATACGCAGTATTTT
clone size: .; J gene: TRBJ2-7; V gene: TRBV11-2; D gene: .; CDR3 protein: CASSLGGGGEQYF; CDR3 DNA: TGTGCCAGCAGCTTAGGAGGTGGCGGCGAGCAGTACTTC
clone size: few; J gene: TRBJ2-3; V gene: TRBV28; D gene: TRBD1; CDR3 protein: CASSLSLAQGERSDTQYF; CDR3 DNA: TGTGCCAGCAGTTTATCCTTGGCACAGGGGGAAAGGTCAGATACGCAGTATTTT
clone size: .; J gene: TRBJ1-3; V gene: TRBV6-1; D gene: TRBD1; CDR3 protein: CASSEAPGTVKDF; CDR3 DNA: TGTGCCAGCAGTGAAGCGCCCGGGACAGTTAAGGATTTT
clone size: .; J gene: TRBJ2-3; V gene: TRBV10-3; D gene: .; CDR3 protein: CAISWTASTDTQYF; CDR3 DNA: TGTGCCATCAGTTGGACAGCGAGCACAGATACGCAGTATTTT